This TCR beta chain was sequenced for a study of T cells after yellow fever vaccination. Germline V CDR1 and CDR2: MNHEY, SVGEGT. The CDR3 is made up of 15 amino acids. The V and J ends lost 2 bases and 4 bases, in that order; junction bases with no gene match: 7. TCRdb independently ran MiXCR on the 5' RACE reads; one entry per CDR3 protein. In the table there are around 15,000 distinct CDR3 sequences, approximately 4% of which are singletons. The material was PBMCs, either bulk or a sorted T-cell subset (CD4+, CD8+, memory, or dextramer-sorted; not recorded which), obtained 15 days after the yellow fever booster vaccination. The clonotype originates from a man under 40 who received the YFV17D yellow fever vaccine. The V and J genes are TRBV6-2 or TRBV6-3 and TRBJ2-7, with 8 positions matching TRBD2. The CDR3 DNA reads TGTGCCAGCAGTTACGGGACTAGTGTAAGATACGAGCAGTACTTC. Its protein product is CASSYGTSVRYEQYF.